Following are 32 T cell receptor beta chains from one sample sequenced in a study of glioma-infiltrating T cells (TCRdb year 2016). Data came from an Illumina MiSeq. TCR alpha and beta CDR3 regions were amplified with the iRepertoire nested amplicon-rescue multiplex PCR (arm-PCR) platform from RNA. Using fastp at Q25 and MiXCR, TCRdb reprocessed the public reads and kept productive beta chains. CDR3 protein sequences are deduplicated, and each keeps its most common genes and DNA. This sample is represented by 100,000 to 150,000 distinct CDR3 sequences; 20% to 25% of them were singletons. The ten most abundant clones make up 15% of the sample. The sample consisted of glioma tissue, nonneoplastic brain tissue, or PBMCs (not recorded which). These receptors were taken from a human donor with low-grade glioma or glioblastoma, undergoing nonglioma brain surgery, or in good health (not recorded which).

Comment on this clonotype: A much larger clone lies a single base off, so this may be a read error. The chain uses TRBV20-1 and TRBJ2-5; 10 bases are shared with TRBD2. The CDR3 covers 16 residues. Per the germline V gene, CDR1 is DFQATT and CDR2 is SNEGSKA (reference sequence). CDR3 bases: TGCAGTGCTGGACGGACTAGCGGTTCAAATGCGGAGAACCAGTACTTC. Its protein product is CSAGRTSGSNAENQYF.

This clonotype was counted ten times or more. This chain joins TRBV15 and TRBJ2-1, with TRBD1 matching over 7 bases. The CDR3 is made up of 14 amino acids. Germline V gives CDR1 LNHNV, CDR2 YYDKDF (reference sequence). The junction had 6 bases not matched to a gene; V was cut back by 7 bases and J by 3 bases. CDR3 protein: CATKLGQDYNEQFF. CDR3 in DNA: TGTGCCACCAAACTCGGACAGGACTACAATGAGCAGTTCTTC.

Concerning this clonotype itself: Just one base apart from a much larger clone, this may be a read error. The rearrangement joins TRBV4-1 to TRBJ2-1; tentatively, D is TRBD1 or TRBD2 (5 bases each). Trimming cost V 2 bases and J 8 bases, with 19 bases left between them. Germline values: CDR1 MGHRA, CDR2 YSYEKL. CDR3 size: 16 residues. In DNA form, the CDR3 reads TGCGCCAGCAGCCAAAGTCCGGGGCAAGGGGCGCATGAGCAGTTCTTC. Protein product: CASSQSPGQGAHEQFF.

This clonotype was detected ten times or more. The chain's CDR3 is CASSLDSGSADTQYF. The CDR3 region has the DNA TGTGCCAGCAGCCTCGATAGCGGGAGCGCAGATACGCAGTATTTT. This rearrangement joins TRBV7-2 to TRBJ2-3; TRBD2 aligns across 9 bases. Trimming at V came to 5 bases and at J to 4 bases, leaving 7 bases not matched to a gene. Germline loops: CDR1 SGHTA, CDR2 FQGNSA. The CDR3 runs 15 residues.

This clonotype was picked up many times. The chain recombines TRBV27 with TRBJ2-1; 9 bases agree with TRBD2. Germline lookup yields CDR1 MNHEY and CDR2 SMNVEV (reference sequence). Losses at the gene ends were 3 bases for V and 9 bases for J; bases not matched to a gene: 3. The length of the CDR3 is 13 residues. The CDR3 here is CASSLAREGEQFF. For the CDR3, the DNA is TGTGCCAGCAGTTTGGCGCGGGAGGGTGAGCAGTTCTTC.

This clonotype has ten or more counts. The CDR3 loop is CASSYPEQYF. The CDR3 nucleotides read TGTGCCAGCAGTTACCCAGAGCAGTACTTC. J is TRBJ2-7 and V is TRBV6-2 or TRBV6-3, with D unresolved. Germline CDR1 MNHEY, CDR2 SVGEGT. V lost 2 bases and J lost 7, with 3 bases in between. CDR3 size: 10 residues.

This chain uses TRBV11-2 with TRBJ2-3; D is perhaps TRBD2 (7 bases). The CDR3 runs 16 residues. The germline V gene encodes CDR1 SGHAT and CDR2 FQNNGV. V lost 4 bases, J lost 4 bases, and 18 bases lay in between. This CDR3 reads CASSYVRGGVADTQYF. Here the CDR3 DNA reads TGTGCCAGCAGCTATGTGAGGGGGGGAGTTGCAGATACGCAGTATTTT.

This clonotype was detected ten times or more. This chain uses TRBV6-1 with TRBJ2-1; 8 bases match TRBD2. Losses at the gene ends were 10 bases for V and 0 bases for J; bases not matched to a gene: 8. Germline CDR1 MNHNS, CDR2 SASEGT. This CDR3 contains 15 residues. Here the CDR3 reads CATTKSGSSYNEQFF. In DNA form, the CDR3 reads TGTGCCACCACGAAAAGCGGGAGCTCCTACAATGAGCAGTTCTTC.

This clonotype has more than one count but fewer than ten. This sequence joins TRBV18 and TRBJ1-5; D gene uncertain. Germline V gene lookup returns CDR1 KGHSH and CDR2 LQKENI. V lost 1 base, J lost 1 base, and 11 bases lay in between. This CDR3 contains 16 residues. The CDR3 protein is CASSPQAGGSNQPQHF. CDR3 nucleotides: TGTGCCAGCTCACCACAAGCTGGCGGGAGCAATCAGCCCCAGCATTTT.

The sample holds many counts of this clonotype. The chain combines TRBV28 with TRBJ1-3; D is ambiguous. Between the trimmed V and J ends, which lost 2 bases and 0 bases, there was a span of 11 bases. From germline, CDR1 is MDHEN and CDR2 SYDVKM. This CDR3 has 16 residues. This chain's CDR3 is CASSLPLPSSGNTIYF. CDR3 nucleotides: TGTGCCAGCAGTTTACCCCTCCCCAGCTCTGGAAACACCATATATTTT.

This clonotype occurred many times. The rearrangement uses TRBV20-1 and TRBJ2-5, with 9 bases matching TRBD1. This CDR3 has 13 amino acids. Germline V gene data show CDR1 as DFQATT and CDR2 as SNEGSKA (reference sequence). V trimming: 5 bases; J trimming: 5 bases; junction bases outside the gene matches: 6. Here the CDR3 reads CSAPNRGHETQYF. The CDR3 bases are TGCAGTGCTCCTAACAGGGGGCACGAGACCCAGTACTTC.

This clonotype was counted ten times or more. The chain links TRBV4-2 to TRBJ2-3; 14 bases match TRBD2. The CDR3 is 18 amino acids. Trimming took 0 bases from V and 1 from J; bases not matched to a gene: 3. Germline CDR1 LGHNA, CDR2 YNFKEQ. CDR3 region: CASSQEGLAGVGTDTQYF. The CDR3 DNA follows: TGTGCCAGCAGCCAAGAGGGACTAGCGGGAGTAGGCACAGATACGCAGTATTTT.

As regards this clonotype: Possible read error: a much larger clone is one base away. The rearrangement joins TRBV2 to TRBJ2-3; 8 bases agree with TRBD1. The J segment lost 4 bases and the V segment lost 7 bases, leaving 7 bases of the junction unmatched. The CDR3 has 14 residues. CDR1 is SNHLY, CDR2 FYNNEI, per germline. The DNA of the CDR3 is TGTGCCAGCATGGGGGACAGGCGAGCAGATACGCAGTATTTT. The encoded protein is CASMGDRRADTQYF.

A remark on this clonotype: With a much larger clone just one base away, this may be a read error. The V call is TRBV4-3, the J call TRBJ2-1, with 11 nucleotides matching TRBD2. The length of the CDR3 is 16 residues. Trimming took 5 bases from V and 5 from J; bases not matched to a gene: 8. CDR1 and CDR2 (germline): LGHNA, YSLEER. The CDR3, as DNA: TGCGCCAGCAGCGGCGTACTAGCGGGGGTCAACAATGAGCAGTTCTTC. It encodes CASSGVLAGVNNEQFF.

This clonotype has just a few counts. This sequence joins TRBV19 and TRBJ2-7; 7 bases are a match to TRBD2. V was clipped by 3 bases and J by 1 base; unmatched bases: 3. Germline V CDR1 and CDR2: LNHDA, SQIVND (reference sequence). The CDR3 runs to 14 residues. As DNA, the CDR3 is TGTGCCAGTAGTATGGGAGGGATTTCCTACGAGCAGTACTTC. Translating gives CASSMGGISYEQYF.

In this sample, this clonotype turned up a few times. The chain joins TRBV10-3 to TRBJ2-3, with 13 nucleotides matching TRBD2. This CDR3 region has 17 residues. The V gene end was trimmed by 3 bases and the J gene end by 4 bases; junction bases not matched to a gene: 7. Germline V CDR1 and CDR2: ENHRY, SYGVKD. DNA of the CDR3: TGTGCCATCAGTGACCCACTAGCGGGAGGGCCTTCAGATACGCAGTATTTT. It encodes CAISDPLAGGPSDTQYF.

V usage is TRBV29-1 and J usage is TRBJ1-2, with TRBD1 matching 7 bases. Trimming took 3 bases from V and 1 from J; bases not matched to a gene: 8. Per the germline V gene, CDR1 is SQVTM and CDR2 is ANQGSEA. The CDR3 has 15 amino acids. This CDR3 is CSVDLTGARNYGYTF. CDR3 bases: TGCAGCGTTGACCTTACAGGGGCCCGTAACTATGGCTACACCTTC.

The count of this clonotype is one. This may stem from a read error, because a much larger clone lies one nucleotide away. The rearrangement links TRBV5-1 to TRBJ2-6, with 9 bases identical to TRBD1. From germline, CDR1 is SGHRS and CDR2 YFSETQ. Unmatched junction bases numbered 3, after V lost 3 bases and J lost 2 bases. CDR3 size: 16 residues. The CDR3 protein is CASSYTGGAGANVLTF. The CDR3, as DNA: TGCGCCAGCAGCTATACAGGGGGCGCTGGGGCCAACGTCCTGACTTTC.

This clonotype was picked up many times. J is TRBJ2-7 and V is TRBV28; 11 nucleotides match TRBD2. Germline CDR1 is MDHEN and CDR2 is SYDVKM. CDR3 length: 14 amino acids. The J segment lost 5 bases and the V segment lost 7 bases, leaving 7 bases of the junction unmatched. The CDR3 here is CASNPLAGGNEQYF. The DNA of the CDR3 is TGTGCCAGCAACCCGCTAGCGGGAGGAAACGAGCAGTACTTC.

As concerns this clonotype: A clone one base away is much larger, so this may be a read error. The CDR3 reads CASSLKGGETQYF. CDR3 DNA sequence: TGTGCCAGCAGCTTGAAAGGGGGAGAGACCCAGTACTTC. The rearrangement uses TRBV7-9 and TRBJ2-5; tentative D call: TRBD1 (6 bases). The CDR3 runs to 13 residues. The germline V gene encodes CDR1 SEHNR and CDR2 FQNEAQ (reference sequence). Trimming pared 3 bases from V and 4 bases from J, leaving 9 bases between.

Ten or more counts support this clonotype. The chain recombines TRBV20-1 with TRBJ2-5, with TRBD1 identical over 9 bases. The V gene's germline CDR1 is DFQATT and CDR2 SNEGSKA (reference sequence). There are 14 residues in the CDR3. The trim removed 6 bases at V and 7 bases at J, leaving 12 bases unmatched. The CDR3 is CSARTGQGGGTQYF. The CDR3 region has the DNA TGCAGTGCCAGGACGGGACAGGGAGGGGGGACCCAGTACTTC.

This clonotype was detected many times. The CDR3 loop reads CASSEADRLQETQYF. CDR3 DNA: TGTGCCAGCAGTGAAGCAGACAGGCTCCAAGAGACCCAGTACTTC. The chain employs TRBV6-1 and TRBJ2-5; tentative D call: TRBD1 (6 bases). This CDR3 region has 15 residues. V lost 0 bases to trimming and J lost 1 base, with 9 bases between them. The germline CDR1 and CDR2 sequences are MNHNS and SASEGT.

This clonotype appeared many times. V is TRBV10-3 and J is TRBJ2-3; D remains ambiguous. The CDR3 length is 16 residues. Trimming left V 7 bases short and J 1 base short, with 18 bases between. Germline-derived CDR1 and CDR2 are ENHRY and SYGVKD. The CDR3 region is CAITPDAHIGTDTQYF. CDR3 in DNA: TGTGCCATCACTCCGGACGCCCATATAGGCACAGATACGCAGTATTTT.

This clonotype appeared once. CDR3 sequence: CASSVGVGAPRTDTQYF. CDR3 DNA: TGTGCCAGCAGCGTGGGGGTCGGAGCGCCGCGCACAGATACGCAGTATTTT. The chain links TRBV9 to TRBJ2-3; D possibly uses TRBD1 or TRBD2 (5 bases each). From germline, CDR1 is SGDLS and CDR2 YYNGEE. This CDR3 region has 17 residues. V lost 2 bases, J lost 1 base, and 17 bases lay in between.

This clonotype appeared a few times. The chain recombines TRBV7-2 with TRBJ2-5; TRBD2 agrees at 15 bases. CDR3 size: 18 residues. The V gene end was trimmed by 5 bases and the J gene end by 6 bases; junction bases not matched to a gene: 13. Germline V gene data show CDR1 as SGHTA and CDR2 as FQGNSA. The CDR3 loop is CASSVGTSGRRVGQTQYF. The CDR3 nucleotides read TGTGCCAGCAGCGTGGGGACTAGCGGGAGGCGTGTCGGGCAGACCCAGTACTTC.

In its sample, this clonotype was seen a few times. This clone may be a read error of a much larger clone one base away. The DNA of the CDR3 is TGTACCAGCAGTTTATACGGACAGGGTACTGAAGCTTTCTTT. Translating gives CTSSLYGQGTEAFF. V gene TRBV27 combines with J gene TRBJ1-1, with 8 bases aligning to TRBD1. This CDR3 has 14 amino acids. The germline gives CDR1 MNHEY, CDR2 SMNVEV (reference sequence).

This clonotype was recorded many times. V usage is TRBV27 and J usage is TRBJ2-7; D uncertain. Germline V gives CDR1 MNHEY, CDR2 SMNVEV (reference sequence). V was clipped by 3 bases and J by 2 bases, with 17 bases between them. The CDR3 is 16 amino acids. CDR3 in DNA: TGTGCCAGCAGTTTGGCCGCGGCCGGAATCACCTACGAGCAGTACTTC. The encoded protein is CASSLAAAGITYEQYF.

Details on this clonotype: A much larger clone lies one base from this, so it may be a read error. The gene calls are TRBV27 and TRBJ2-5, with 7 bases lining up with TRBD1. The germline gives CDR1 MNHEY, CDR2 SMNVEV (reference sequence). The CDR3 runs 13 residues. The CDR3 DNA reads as TGTTCCAGCAGTTATGACAGGGTACAGACCCAGTACTTC. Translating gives CSSSYDRVQTQYF.

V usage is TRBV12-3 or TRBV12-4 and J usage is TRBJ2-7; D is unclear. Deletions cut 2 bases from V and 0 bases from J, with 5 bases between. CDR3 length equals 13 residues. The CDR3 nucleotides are TGTGCCAGCAGTTTAAGGCTCTCCTACGAGCAGTACTTC. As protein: CASSLRLSYEQYF.

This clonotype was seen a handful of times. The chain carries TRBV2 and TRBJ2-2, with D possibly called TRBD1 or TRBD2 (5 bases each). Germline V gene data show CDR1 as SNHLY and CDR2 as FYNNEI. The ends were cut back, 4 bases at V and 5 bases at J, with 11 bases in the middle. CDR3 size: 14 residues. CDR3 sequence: CASSGGLRTGELFF. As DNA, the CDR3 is TGTGCCAGCAGTGGGGGGTTGCGGACCGGGGAGCTGTTTTTT. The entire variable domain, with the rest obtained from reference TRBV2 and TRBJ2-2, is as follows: EPEVTQTPSHQVTQMGQEVILRCVPISNHLYFYWYRQILGQKVEFLVSFYNNEISEKSEIFDDQFSVERPDGSNFTLKIRSTKLEDSAMYFCASSGGLRTGELFFGEGSRLTVL.

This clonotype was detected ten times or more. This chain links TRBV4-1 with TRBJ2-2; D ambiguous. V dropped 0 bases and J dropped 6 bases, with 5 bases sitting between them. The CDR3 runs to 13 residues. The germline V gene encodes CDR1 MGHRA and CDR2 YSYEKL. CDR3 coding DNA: TGCGCCAGCAGCCAAGAGGGTTCCGGGGAGCTGTTTTTT. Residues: CASSQEGSGELFF.

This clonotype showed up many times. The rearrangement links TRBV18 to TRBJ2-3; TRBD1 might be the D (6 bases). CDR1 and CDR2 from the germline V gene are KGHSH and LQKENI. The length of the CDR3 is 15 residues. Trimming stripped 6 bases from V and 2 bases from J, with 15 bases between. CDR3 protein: CASSFRDIHTDTQYF. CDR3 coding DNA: TGTGCCAGCTCGTTCCGGGACATTCACACAGATACGCAGTATTTT.